This T cell receptor (beta chain) was identified during a study of CD8 T cells in Susac syndrome. This CDR3 has 20 amino acids. The V gene lost 0 bases and the J gene lost 3 bases, with 27 bases spanning the gap. Germline V lookup: CDR1 SGHRS, CDR2 YFSETQ. RNA in amounts of about 0.45 to 1 ug was reverse transcribed with random hexamers. MiXCR, run by TCRdb on the immunoSEQ multiplex PCR reads, gives a single entry per CDR3 protein. Among around 80,000 distinct CDR3 sequences, 90% to 97% were seen once, and the ten largest hold around 0.41%. This receptor was identified in a human donor with Susac syndrome. V gene TRBV5-1 combines with J gene TRBJ1-1; perhaps TRBD1 as D (6 bases). Material: CD8+ T cells from PBMCs. DNA for the CDR3: TGCGCCAGCAGCTTGGTCGCAAGACTTGACGGGAACAGGGACCACACTGAAGCTTTCTTT. Its translation: CASSLVARLDGNRDHTEAFF.